A selection of T cell receptor beta chains follows, all from one sample in a study of blood T cell repertoires in COVID-19. The data were produced by immunoSEQ multiplex PCR, yet TCRdb's version contains in-frame clones alone and is incomplete. The sample comprises approximately 160,000 clones, around 84% of which are singletons, and around 7.8% rests with the top ten. The material sequenced was PBMCs or T cells enriched from blood (not recorded which). The receptor source for this set is a man in his forties or fifties who had recovered from COVID-19. CDR3s include the opening cysteine and the closing phenylalanine or tryptophan. A D gene is named only where the DNA matches it firmly. A clone size is listed for some rows: how often the clone was seen (once, few, many), or a class if it is expanded.

TGTGCCAGCAGCCTTTGGACTAGCGGGGGAGGAGAGACCCAGTACTTC CASSLWTSGGGETQYF TRBJ2-5 TRBD2 TRBV11-2 -
TGTGCCAGCACGCGTGGAAGGTCGGGGGTGGAGACCCAGTACTTC CASTRGRSGVETQYF TRBJ2-5 - TRBV2 -
TGCAGCGTTGAAGAAGAGTTGGCGGCCGGGGAGCTGTTTTTT CSVEEELAAGELFF TRBJ2-2 - TRBV29-1 -
TGTGCCAGCAGCTCAGAACAGGAGATCAGCACAGATACGCAGTATTTT CASSSEQEISTDTQYF TRBJ2-3 - TRBV9 -
TGTGCCAGCAGCCAACAGTTTAATGAAAAACTGTTTTTT CASSQQFNEKLFF TRBJ1-4 - TRBV3-1/TRBV3-2 -
TGTGCCATCAGTTCGGGGCAGGGGTTAGATTACTATGGCTACACCTTC CAISSGQGLDYYGYTF TRBJ1-2 - TRBV10-3 -
TGTGCCAGCTCACCTAACACAGATACGCAGTATTTT CASSPNTDTQYF TRBJ2-3 - TRBV18 -
TGCGCCAGCAGCTCCCCTAGGACTAGCGGGGGGGCCGCGGCCCACAATGAGCAGTTCTTC CASSSPRTSGGAAAHNEQFF TRBJ2-1 TRBD2 TRBV5-1 -
TGTGCCAGTAGTATGAGGGAATTGAACACTGAAGCTTTCTTT CASSMRELNTEAFF TRBJ1-1 - TRBV19 few
TGCAGTGCTAGTGGGGCAGAAGGTACTGGAAACACCATATATTTT CSASGAEGTGNTIYF TRBJ1-3 - TRBV20-1 many
TGTGCCAGCAGCTTAACTAGCGGGGGTGTGGGCAAAAACATTCAGTACTTC CASSLTSGGVGKNIQYF TRBJ2-4 TRBD2 TRBV11-2 -
TGTGCCAGCAGCCAAGACTTTACGGCAGGGCGCTATAATTCACCCCTCCACTTT CASSQDFTAGRYNSPLHF TRBJ1-6 - TRBV3-1/TRBV3-2 many
TGCGCCAGCAGATCGACAGGCGCCACGGGGGAGACCCAGTACTTC CASRSTGATGETQYF TRBJ2-5 - TRBV10-1 -
TGTGCCAGCCAATCTAGATCAACTAATGAAAAACTGTTTTTT CASQSRSTNEKLFF TRBJ1-4 - TRBV2 -
TGTGCCAGCAGCACCCGGGACAGGGGGATCTACGAGCAGTACTTC CASSTRDRGIYEQYF TRBJ2-7 TRBD1 TRBV3-1/TRBV3-2 -
TGTGCCAGCAGCTGGACAGGAGGCACCGGGGAGCTGTTTTTT CASSWTGGTGELFF TRBJ2-2 TRBD1 TRBV7-9 -
TGTGCCAGCAGCTTGGGACAGGGTTTCTCTGGAAACACCATATATTTT CASSLGQGFSGNTIYF TRBJ1-3 TRBD1 TRBV5-8 -
TGTGCCAGCTCCCAAACAGGGGCTACTGGGGCCAACGTCCTGACTTTC CASSQTGATGANVLTF TRBJ2-6 TRBD1 TRBV18 -
TGTGCCAGCAGACGAAGCGGGGGGTCCAACAATGAGCAGTTCTTC CASRRSGGSNNEQFF TRBJ2-1 TRBD2 TRBV27 many
TGTGCCAGCAGCCCATCCTCCCCACTAGCGGGGGGCAAAGATACGCAGTATTTT CASSPSSPLAGGKDTQYF TRBJ2-3 TRBD2 TRBV7-9 -
TGTGCCACCAGCAGAGAGTCCTACACTGAAGCTTTCTTT CATSRESYTEAFF TRBJ1-1 - TRBV15 -
TGTGCCAGCAGTGAGAGGGTAGTTAGCAATCAGCCCCAGCATTTT CASSERVVSNQPQHF TRBJ1-5 - TRBV2 few
TGCGCCAGCAGCTCACTCGTTAGTGCTGGTGGCTACACCTTC CASSSLVSAGGYTF TRBJ1-2 - TRBV5-1 few
TGTGCCAGCGAGCAAGGGACAGGGCATGAGACTGAAGCTTTCTTT CASEQGTGHETEAFF TRBJ1-1 TRBD1 TRBV9 once
TGTGCCAGCATGAACAGGTCTGATGAAAAACTGTTTTTT CASMNRSDEKLFF TRBJ1-4 - TRBV27 -
TGCGCCAGCAGCTCGAATGACAGGTTCCGGGAAAAACTGTTTTTT CASSSNDRFREKLFF TRBJ1-4 - TRBV5-1 -
TGTGCCAGTAGCGGAAGGGGGTCGGACTATGGCTACACCTTC CASSGRGSDYGYTF TRBJ1-2 - TRBV19 -
TGCGCCAGCAGCTTGGATTCGTTCTTGACTGAAGCTTTCTTT CASSLDSFLTEAFF TRBJ1-1 - TRBV5-1 -
TGTGCCAGTAGTATAGGGACAGGAGTGAACACTGAAGCTTTCTTT CASSIGTGVNTEAFF TRBJ1-1 TRBD1 TRBV19 -
TGTGCCAGCAGCTTCGGGACAGAGAAAAACTACAATGAGCAGTTCTTC CASSFGTEKNYNEQFF TRBJ2-1 TRBD1 TRBV5-6 -
TGTGCCAGCAGCGAGGGACAGGGACCTAGGACCCAGTACTTC CASSEGQGPRTQYF TRBJ2-5 TRBD1 TRBV5-6 -
TGTGCCAGCAGGGACAGAGCCTATGGCTACACCTTC CASRDRAYGYTF TRBJ1-2 - TRBV2 -